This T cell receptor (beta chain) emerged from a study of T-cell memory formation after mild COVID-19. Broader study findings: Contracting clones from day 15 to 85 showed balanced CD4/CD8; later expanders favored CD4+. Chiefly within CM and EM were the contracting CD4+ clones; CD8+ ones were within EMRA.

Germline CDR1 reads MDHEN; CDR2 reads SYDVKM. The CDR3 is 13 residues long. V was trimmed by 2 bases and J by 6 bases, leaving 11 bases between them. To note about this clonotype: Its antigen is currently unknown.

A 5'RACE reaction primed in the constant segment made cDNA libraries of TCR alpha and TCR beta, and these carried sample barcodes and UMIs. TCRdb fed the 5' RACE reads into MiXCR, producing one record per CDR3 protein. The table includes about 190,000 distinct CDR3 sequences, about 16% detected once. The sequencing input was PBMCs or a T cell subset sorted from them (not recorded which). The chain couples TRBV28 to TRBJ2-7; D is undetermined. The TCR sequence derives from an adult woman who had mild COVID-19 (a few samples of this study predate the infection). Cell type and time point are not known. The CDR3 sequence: CASSLRTPPEQYF. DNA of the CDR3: TGTGCCAGCAGTTTAAGGACCCCCCCCGAGCAGTACTTC.